This TCR beta chain stems from a study of T cell changes during pregnancy in multiple sclerosis. Per germline, CDR1 SQVTM and CDR2 ANQGSEA. The junction had 5 bases not matched to a gene; V was cut back by 6 bases and J by 8 bases. The CDR3 loop spans 13 amino acids. Assay used: immunoSEQ multiplex PCR; TCRdb lists only in-frame clones, some missing. The sample holds about 73,000 clones, 85% to 95% seen once. This TCR was sampled from a female donor in good health, enrolled as a control in a pregnancy study. Sample: peripheral blood, taken in the third trimester of pregnancy. The chain employs TRBV29-1 and TRBJ1-3, with 12 bases lining up with TRBD1. The CDR3 loop reads CSVAGDRGHTIYF. In nucleotides, the CDR3 is TGCAGCGTCGCGGGGGACAGGGGGCACACCATATATTTT.